This T cell receptor (beta chain) comes out of a study of blood T cell dynamics during melanoma immunotherapy. The V gene's germline CDR1 is SGHVS and CDR2 FNYEAQ. The CDR3 length is 15 residues. V gave up 5 bases and J gave up 3 bases, with 13 bases separating them. Time point indicated: week 3, after first cycle of checkpoint inhibitor. TCRdb keeps only in-frame clones here, not all; method: immunoSEQ multiplex PCR. The sample records some 9,100 clones, approximately 83% being singletons. This clone showed up just a few times. This receptor was obtained from a human donor with melanoma. This rearrangement joins TRBV7-6 to TRBJ1-4; D remains ambiguous. The starting material was blood, obtained from a patient treated with checkpoint blockade. CDR3: CASSPRSGANEKLFF. CDR3 bases: TGTGCCAGCAGCCCCCGGTCAGGCGCTAATGAAAAACTGTTTTTT.